This TCR beta chain came from a study of shared clonotypes between healthy human individuals. Turning to the study itself: Donors, aged 18 to 49, were a couple of women and three men. Study conclusions and caveats: The researchers took only blood, and tissue repertoires probably look different. Some naive CD4 clonotypes, roughly 5%, turned up in common across several donors.

Roughly 200 ng DNA, 30,000 to 35,000 T cell genomes, went into each sorted-subset replicate PCR. Libraries were prepared by immunoSEQ multiplex PCR; TCRdb keeps only in-frame clonotypes and omits some of them. The sample gives about 2 million clones, roughly 94% of which show up once; 0.13% is in the top ten. J gave up 1 base and V 5 bases, and 5 bases lay outside the gene matches. CDR1 LNHDA and CDR2 SQIVND come from the germline V gene (reference sequence). CDR3 length: 15 amino acids. As concerns this clone: What it binds is not known.

The V gene is TRBV19, the J gene TRBJ1-1; the match to TRBD1 covers 9 bases. The TCR comes from a young man in good health. Input material: naive CD4+ T cells sorted from blood. Subset described: CD45RA+ positively selected. The CDR3 region is CASSRDRDRNTEAFF. Here the CDR3 DNA reads TGTGCCAGTAGTCGGGACAGGGATCGGAACACTGAAGCTTTCTTT.